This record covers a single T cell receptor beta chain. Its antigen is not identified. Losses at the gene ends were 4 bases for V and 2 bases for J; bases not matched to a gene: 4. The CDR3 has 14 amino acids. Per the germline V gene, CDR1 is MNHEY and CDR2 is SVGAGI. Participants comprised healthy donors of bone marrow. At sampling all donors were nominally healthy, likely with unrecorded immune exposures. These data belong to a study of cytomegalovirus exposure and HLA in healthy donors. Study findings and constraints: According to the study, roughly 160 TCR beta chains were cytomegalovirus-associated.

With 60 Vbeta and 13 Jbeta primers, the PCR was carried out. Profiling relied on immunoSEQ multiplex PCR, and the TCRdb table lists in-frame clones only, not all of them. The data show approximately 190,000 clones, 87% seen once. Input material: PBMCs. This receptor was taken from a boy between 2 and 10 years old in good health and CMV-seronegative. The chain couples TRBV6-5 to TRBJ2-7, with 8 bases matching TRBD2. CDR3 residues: CASSFSGATYEQYF. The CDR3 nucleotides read TGTGCCAGCAGTTTTAGCGGGGCTACCTACGAGCAGTACTTC.